This entry describes one T cell receptor beta chain. Antigen specificity is unknown. This sample was included in a study of pediatric ulcerative colitis. Notes on the study in general: Repertoires came from total lymphocyte DNA, not specific subsets.

Germline lookup yields CDR1 ENHRY and CDR2 SYGVKD. This CDR3 region has 11 residues. Trimming cost V 6 bases and J 5 bases, with 7 bases left between them. One to two pinch biopsies were taken from the rectum during colonoscopy. Up to 500,000 reads were sequenced per sample. TCRdb's table, derived via immunoSEQ multiplex PCR, lists solely in-frame clones and lacks some. The table lists about 35,000 clones, roughly 77% of them singletons. The gene calls are TRBV10-3 and TRBJ2-5, with D uncertain. This TCR derives from a boy between 5 and 17 years old with mild ulcerative colitis. The specimen was gut tissue. This chain's CDR3 is CAIRDRETQYF. As DNA, the CDR3 is TGTGCCATCAGGGATAGGGAGACCCAGTACTTC.